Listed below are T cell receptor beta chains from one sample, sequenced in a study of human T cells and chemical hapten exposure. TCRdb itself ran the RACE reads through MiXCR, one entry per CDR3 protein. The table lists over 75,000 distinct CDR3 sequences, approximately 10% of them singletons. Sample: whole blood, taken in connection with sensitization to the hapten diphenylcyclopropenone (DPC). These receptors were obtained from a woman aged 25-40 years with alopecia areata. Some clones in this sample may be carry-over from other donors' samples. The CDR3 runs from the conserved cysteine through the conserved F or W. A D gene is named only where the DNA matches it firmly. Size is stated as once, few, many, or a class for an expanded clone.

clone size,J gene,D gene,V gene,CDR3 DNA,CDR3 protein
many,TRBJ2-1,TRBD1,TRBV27,TGTGCCAGCAGTCCGTGGGACAGTTGGAATGAGCAGTTCTTC,CASSPWDSWNEQFF
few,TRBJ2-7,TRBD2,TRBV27,TGTGCCAGCAGTACTATGCGGACTAGCGGGAGCCGAGAGCAGTACTTC,CASSTMRTSGSREQYF
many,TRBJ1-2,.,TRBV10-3,TGTGCCATCAGTGAGGACAGACCCTATGGCTACACCTTC,CAISEDRPYGYTF
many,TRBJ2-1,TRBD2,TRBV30,TGTGCCTGGAGGGAGACTAGCGGGAGTGGGAATGAGCAGTTCTTC,CAWRETSGSGNEQFF
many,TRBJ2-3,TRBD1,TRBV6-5,TGTGCCAGCAGTTACCAGGGACAGTCCTCAGATACGCAGTATTTT,CASSYQGQSSDTQYF
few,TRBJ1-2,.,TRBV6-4,TGTGCCAGCAGTGACGGAGTCGGGGGAACGGATGGCTACACCTTC,CASSDGVGGTDGYTF
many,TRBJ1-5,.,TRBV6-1,TGTGCCAGCAGTGAAAACACAGTGATTAATCAGCCCCAGCATTTT,CASSENTVINQPQHF
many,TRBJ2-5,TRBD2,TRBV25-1,TGTGCCAGCAGTGAAAAGCTAGCGGGAGAAGAGACCCAGTACTTC,CASSEKLAGEETQYF
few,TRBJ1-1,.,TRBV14,TGTGCCAGCAGCCCCCCCCGGTGGGACACTGAAGCTTTCTTT,CASSPPRWDTEAFF
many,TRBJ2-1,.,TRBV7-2,TGTGCCAGCACCCGAGGGCTAGTTAACCATGAGCAGTTCTTC,CASTRGLVNHEQFF
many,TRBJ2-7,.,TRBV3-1,TGTGCCAGCAGCCAAGATTGGACGGGGCCTCGTGAGCAGTACTTC,CASSQDWTGPREQYF
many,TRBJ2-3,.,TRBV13,TGTGCCAGCAGCTTAGGTTCGTCCCGACTCAAACTCACAGATACGCAGTATTTT,CASSLGSSRLKLTDTQYF
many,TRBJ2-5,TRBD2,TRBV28,TGTGCCAGCAGGGTCCCCCCGGGGGGGGCGACCCAGTACTTC,CASRVPPGGATQYF
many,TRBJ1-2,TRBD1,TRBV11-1,TGTGCCAGCAGCCCCCGACAGGGCGGCGGCTACACCTTC,CASSPRQGGGYTF